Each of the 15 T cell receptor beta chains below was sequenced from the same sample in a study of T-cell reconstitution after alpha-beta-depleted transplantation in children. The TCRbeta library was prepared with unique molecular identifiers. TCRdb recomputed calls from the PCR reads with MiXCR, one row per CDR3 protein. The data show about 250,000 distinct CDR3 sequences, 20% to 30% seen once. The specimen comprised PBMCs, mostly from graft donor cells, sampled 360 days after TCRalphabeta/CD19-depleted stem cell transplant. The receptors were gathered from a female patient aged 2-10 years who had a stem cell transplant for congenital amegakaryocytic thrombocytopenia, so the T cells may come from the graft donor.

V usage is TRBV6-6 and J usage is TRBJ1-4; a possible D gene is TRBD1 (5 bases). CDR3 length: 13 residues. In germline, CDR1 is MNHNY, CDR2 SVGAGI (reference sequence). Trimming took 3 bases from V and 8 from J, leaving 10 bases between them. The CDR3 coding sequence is TGTGCCAGCAGTTATCGACAGAACGAAAAACTGTTTTTT. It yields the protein CASSYRQNEKLFF.

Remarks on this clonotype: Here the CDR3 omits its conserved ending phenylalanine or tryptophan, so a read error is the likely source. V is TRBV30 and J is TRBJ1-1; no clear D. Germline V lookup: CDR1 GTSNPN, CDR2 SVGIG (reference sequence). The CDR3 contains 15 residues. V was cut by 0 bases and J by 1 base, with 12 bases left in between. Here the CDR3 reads CAWSVRGTGNTEAFY. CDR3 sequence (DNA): TGTGCCTGGAGTGTTCGGGGAACGGGGAACACTGAAGCTTTCTAT.

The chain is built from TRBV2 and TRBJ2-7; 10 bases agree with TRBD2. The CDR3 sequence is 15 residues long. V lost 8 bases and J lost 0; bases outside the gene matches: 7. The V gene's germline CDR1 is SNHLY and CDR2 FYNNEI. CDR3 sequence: CASGRPSGGSYEQYF. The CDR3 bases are TGTGCCAGCGGTCGGCCTAGCGGGGGCTCCTACGAGCAGTACTTC.

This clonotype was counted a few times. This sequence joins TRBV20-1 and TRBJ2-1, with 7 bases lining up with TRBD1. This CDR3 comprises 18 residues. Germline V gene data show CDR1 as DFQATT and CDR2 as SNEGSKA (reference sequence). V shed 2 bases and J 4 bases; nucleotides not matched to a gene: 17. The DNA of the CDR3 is TGCAGTGCTAGATTTCCACCCCCATACAGGGGACCTTACAATGAGCAGTTCTTC. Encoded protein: CSARFPPPYRGPYNEQFF.

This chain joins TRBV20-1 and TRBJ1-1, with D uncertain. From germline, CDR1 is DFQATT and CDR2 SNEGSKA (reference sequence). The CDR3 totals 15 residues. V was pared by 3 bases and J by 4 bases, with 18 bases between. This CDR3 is CSAREARFEGTEAFF. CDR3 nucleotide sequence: TGCAGTGCTAGGGAGGCACGGTTCGAGGGCACTGAAGCTTTCTTT.

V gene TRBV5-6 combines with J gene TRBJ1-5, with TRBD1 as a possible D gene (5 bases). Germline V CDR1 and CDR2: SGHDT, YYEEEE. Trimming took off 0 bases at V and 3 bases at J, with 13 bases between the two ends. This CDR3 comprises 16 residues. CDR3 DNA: TGTGCCAGCAGCTTGGGTAGGGGTTCAGTCAATCAGCCCCAGCATTTT. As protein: CASSLGRGSVNQPQHF.

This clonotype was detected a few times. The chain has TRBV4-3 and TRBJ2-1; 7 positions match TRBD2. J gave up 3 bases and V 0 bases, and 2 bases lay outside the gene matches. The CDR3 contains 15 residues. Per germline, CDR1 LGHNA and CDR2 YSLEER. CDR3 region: CASSQDGGFYNEQFF. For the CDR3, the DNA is TGCGCCAGCAGCCAAGACGGGGGGTTCTACAATGAGCAGTTCTTC.

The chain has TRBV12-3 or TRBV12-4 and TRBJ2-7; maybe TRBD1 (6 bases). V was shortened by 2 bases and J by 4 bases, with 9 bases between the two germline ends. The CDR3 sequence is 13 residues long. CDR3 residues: CASSLWDTYEQYF. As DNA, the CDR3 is TGTGCCAGCAGTTTATGGGACACATACGAGCAGTACTTC.

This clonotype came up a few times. The chain's CDR3 is CASSLGLAGRYYEQYF. The CDR3 DNA follows: TGTGCCAGCAGCTTAGGTCTAGCGGGGCGCTACTACGAGCAGTACTTC. The J gene is TRBJ2-7, the V gene TRBV7-2; 9 bases align to TRBD2. This CDR3 comprises 16 residues. CDR1 is SGHTA, CDR2 FQGNSA, per germline. V trimming: 1 base; J trimming: 3 bases; junction bases outside the gene matches: 7.

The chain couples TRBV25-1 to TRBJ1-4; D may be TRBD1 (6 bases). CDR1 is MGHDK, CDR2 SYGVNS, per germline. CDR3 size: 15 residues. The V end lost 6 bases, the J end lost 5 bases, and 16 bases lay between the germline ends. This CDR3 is CASSSLSDRNEKLFF. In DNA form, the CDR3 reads TGTGCCAGCAGCTCACTGAGCGACAGGAATGAAAAACTGTTTTTT.

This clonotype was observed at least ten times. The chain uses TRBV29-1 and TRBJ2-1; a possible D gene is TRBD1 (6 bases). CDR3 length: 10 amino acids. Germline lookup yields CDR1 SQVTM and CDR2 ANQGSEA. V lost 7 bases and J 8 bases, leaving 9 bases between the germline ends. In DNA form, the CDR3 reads TGCAGCGGGGGGCAGGATGAGCAGTTCTTC. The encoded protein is CSGGQDEQFF.

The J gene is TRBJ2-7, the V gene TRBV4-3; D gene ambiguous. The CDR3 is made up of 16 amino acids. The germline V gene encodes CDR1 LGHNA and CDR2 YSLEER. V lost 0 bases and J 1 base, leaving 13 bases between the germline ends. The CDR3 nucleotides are TGCGCCAGCAGCCAAGATCCCAGCGAACCGTCCTACGAGCAGTACTTC. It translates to CASSQDPSEPSYEQYF.

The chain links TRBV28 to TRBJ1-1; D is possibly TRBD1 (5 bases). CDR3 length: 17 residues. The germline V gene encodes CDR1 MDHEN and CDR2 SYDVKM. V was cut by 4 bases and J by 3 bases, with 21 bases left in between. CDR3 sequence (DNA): TGTGCCAGCAGTTCCCCGTCCCGGGACGGTTGGGACACTGAAGCTTTCTTT. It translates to CASSSPSRDGWDTEAFF.

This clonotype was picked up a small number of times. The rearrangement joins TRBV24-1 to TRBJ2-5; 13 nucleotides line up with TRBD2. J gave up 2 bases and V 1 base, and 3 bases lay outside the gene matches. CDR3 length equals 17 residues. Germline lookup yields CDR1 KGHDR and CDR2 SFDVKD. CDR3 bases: TGTGCCACCAGTGATTTTGGACTAGCGGGAGTTCAAGAGACCCAGTACTTC. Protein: CATSDFGLAGVQETQYF.

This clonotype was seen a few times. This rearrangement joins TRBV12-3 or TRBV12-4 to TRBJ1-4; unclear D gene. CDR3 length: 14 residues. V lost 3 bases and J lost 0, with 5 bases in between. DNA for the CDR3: TGTGCCAGCAGTTTGGCAGCAACTAATGAAAAACTGTTTTTT. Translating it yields CASSLAATNEKLFF.